Following are 17 T cell receptor beta chains from one sample sequenced in a study of T cell clonality in common variable immunodeficiency. Whole-study results and caveats: In common variable immunodeficiency, TCR beta chains reportedly carried fewer deletions and N-nucleotide insertions.

These receptors are not linked to any known antigen. The protocol was immunoSEQ multiplex PCR, while the TCRdb copy is restricted to in-frame clones and leaves out a portion. Found here are roughly 7,400 clones, no singletons; the ten largest cover approximately 23%. Material for sequencing was peripheral blood mononuclear cells. These receptors all come from a human donor with common variable immunodeficiency.

This clone was seen at least ten times. Coverage ceases 3 residues before the CDR3 finishes, and the germline J gene fills in the end. This chain uses TRBV10-2 with TRBJ2-3; weak D call: TRBD1 (5 bases). Germline V gene sequence: CDR1 WSHSY, CDR2 SAAADI. V shed 0 bases and J shed 2 bases, with 12 bases lying between them. The CDR3 length is 16 residues. The covered CDR3 bases are TGCGCCAGCAGTGAGTCGCTCGAGACAGTCACAGATACG. This gives the protein CASSESLETVTDT. The entire CDR3 reads CASSESLETVTDTQYF.

This clone has a handful of counts. The read gets to within 3 residues of the CDR3 end, and the germline J gene fills in the rest. V and J are TRBV6-1 and TRBJ1-2; 9 nucleotides line up with TRBD1. This CDR3 spans 15 amino acids. The germline CDR1 and CDR2 sequences are MNHNS and SASEGT. V shed 2 bases and J 4 bases; nucleotides not matched to a gene: 5. The CDR3: CASSERDRGVYGYTF. Incomplete CDR3 DNA: TGTGCCAGCAGTGAACGAGACAGGGGGGTCTATGGC.

This clone ranks as medium-sized. Sequencing ends 3 residues short of the CDR3 end; the germline J gene provides the rest. The chain links TRBV5-1 to TRBJ1-2, with D possibly matching TRBD1 (5 bases). The CDR3 loop spans 12 amino acids. In germline, CDR1 is SGHRS, CDR2 YFSETQ. V was trimmed by 5 bases and J by 5 bases, leaving 10 bases between them. CDR3 bases read: TGCGCCAGCAGTGACAGCCAATATGGC. Translating gives CASSDSQYG. The full CDR3 sequence reads CASSDSQYGYTF.

A remark on this clone: The read terminates 3 residues before the CDR3 end, so the remaining end is supplied by the germline J gene. The chain recombines TRBV19 with TRBJ2-7; the D is unclear. Between the trimmed V and J ends, which lost 2 bases and 5 bases, there was a span of 13 bases. From germline, CDR1 is LNHDA and CDR2 SQIVND (reference sequence). This CDR3 contains 14 residues. The CDR3 sequence: CASSISGPWDEQYF. The part of the CDR3 DNA that was read is TGTGCCAGTAGTATAAGTGGGCCCTGGGACGAG.

This clone showed up just a few times. The CDR3 sequence is CASTQNSGPAYEQYF. The covered CDR3 bases are TGTGCCTCCACCCAAAATAGCGGGCCAGCTTACGAG. The V call is TRBV7-2, the J call TRBJ2-7, with 7 bases fitting TRBD2. From the germline J gene comes the end of the CDR3, since the read stops 3 residues before it. Trimming removed 11 bases from V and 4 bases from J; junction bases left unmatched: 17. This CDR3 comprises 15 residues. CDR1 is SGHTA, CDR2 FQGNSA, per germline.

This clone was seen at least ten times. The CDR3 is cut off 3 residues early in the read; its end comes from the germline J gene. V is TRBV28 and J is TRBJ2-1, with 12 bases identical to TRBD2. The length of the CDR3 is 18 residues. The V gene end was trimmed by 3 bases and the J gene end by 0 bases; junction bases not matched to a gene: 6. In germline, CDR1 is MDHEN, CDR2 SYDVKM. Incomplete CDR3 DNA: TGTGCCAGCAGTTTTTGGACTAGCGGGGCCCGCTCCTACAATGAG. Its protein is CASSFWTSGARSYNE. The full CDR3 sequence reads CASSFWTSGARSYNEQFF.

In regard to this clone: The CDR3 goes on 3 residues after the read ends, and that part is filled in from the germline J gene. The chain carries TRBV20-1 and TRBJ2-7; D unclear. The CDR3 is 13 residues long. CDR1 DFQATT and CDR2 SNEGSKA come from the germline V gene (reference sequence). Trimming shortened V by 3 bases and J by 4 bases, and 13 bases separated the two germline ends. The chain's CDR3 is CSARVSSEYEQYF. Partial CDR3 DNA: TGCAGTGCTAGGGTCAGTTCAGAATACGAG.

This clone was seen repeatedly, ten times or more. CDR3 DNA, as far as it was read: TGCAGTGCTAGCACCGGGACTAGCGGGTTAGCCAAAAACATT. This translates into CSASTGTSGLAKNI. In full, the CDR3 reads CSASTGTSGLAKNIQYF. The chain has TRBV20-1 and TRBJ2-4; 12 nucleotides agree with TRBD2. The CDR3 end lies 3 residues beyond the end of the read and is filled in from the germline J gene. The CDR3 runs 17 residues. Germline lookup yields CDR1 DFQATT and CDR2 SNEGSKA (reference sequence). Trimming took 3 bases from V and 0 from J; bases not matched to a gene: 6.

This chain's CDR3 is CASSTLRSGYTEAFF. The CDR3 DNA, read in part, is TGTGCCAGTAGTACCCTCAGGTCTGGGTACACTGAA. This chain links TRBV19 with TRBJ1-1; D not resolved. The CDR3 is cut off 3 residues early in the read; its end comes from the germline J gene. V was clipped by 4 bases and J by 3 bases, with 15 bases between them. The V gene's germline CDR1 is LNHDA and CDR2 SQIVND (reference sequence). CDR3 length: 15 residues.

This clone was detected only a few times. From the germline J gene comes the end of the CDR3, since the read stops 3 residues before it. The chain joins TRBV7-2 to TRBJ2-7; possible D gene TRBD2, 6 bases. The CDR3 spans 14 residues. Trimming removed 1 base from V and 6 bases from J, with 13 bases in between. The V gene's germline CDR1 is SGHTA and CDR2 FQGNSA. The CDR3 reads CASSLVAEGGEQYF. CDR3 DNA, as far as it was read: TGTGCCAGCAGCTTAGTAGCGGAAGGTGGCGAG.

This clone was recorded a few times. The sequence runs out 3 residues before the end of the CDR3; the remainder is reconstructed from the germline J gene. The chain has TRBV11-2 and TRBJ2-5; 8 positions match TRBD2. The CDR3 loop spans 15 amino acids. V gave up 5 bases and J gave up 3 bases; unmatched junction bases: 8. Germline CDR1 SGHAT, CDR2 FQNNGV. CDR3 sequence: CASSISGGAEETQYF. The part of the CDR3 DNA that was read is TGTGCCAGCAGCATATCCGGGGGGGCTGAAGAGACC. The full variable domain, in which reference TRBV11-2 and TRBJ2-5 provide the parts outside the CDR3, is EAGVAQSPRYKIIEKRQSVAFWCNPISGHATLYWYQQILGQGPKLLIQFQNNGVVDDSQLPKDRFSAERLKGVDSTLKIQPAKLEDSAVYLCASSISGGAEETQYFGPGTRLLVL.

Sample share makes this clone medium-sized. The read falls 3 residues short of the CDR3 end, and the missing part is taken from the germline J gene. The chain is built from TRBV5-1 and TRBJ2-2; 8 nucleotides agree with TRBD2. The germline gives CDR1 SGHRS, CDR2 YFSETQ. This CDR3 spans 16 amino acids. V lost 1 base to trimming and J lost 1 base; unmatched junction nucleotides: 3. The CDR3 DNA, read in part, is TGCGCCAGCAGCTTGTTTCTAGCGGGGAACACCGGGGAG. This gives the protein CASSLFLAGNTGE. The CDR3 in full is CASSLFLAGNTGELFF.

This clone was observed a few times. With the read ending 3 residues before the CDR3 end, the germline J gene is used to fill in that end. This chain joins TRBV7-6 and TRBJ2-7; 8 nucleotides line up with TRBD1. Germline loops: CDR1 SGHVS, CDR2 FNYEAQ. V was pared by 3 bases and J by 5 bases, with 3 bases of the junction left unmatched. The length of the CDR3 is 13 residues. The chain's CDR3 is CASSLGQANEQYF. The CDR3 DNA, read in part, is TGTGCCAGCAGCTTGGGACAGGCAAACGAG.

This clone was recorded many times. Read coverage stops 3 residues before the CDR3 terminus; the germline J gene supplies the remainder. The chain joins TRBV28 to TRBJ2-7; 10 nucleotides line up with TRBD2. This CDR3 contains 16 residues. Trimming removed 3 bases from V and 6 bases from J; junction bases left unmatched: 11. CDR1 and CDR2 from the germline V gene are MDHEN and SYDVKM. This CDR3 reads CASSLRLAGDGREQYF. CDR3 bases read: TGTGCCAGCAGTTTGCGGCTAGCGGGAGACGGGCGCGAG.

This clone was recorded at least ten times. The read halts 3 residues ahead of the CDR3 end, with the missing end drawn from the germline J gene. This chain links TRBV9 with TRBJ2-1; a possible D gene is TRBD1 (6 bases). Germline V CDR1 and CDR2: SGDLS, YYNGEE. V lost 4 bases to trimming and J lost 2 bases, with 13 bases between them. The CDR3 runs 15 residues. Here the CDR3 reads CASSPGDWTYNEQFF. CDR3 DNA (partial): TGTGCCAGCAGCCCAGGGGATTGGACCTACAATGAG.

This clone was recorded at least ten times. The CDR3 end is not reached by the read, which stops 3 residues before it; the germline J gene fills it in. This sequence joins TRBV19 and TRBJ2-5; D is perhaps TRBD1 (6 bases). Germline V lookup: CDR1 LNHDA, CDR2 SQIVND (reference sequence). The CDR3 runs 13 residues. The V gene lost 6 bases and the J gene lost 0 bases, with 8 bases spanning the gap. The sequenced part of the CDR3 DNA is TGTGCCAGTAGAAGGGACAACCAAGAGACC. The encoded protein is CASRRDNQET. The entire CDR3 protein reads CASRRDNQETQYF.

This clone counts as medium-sized. The CDR3 goes on 3 residues after the read ends, and that part is filled in from the germline J gene. The V and J genes are TRBV20-1 and TRBJ1-2; TRBD1 matches at 8 bases. Germline V gives CDR1 DFQATT, CDR2 SNEGSKA (reference sequence). J gave up 7 bases and V 3 bases, and 4 bases lay outside the gene matches. The CDR3 covers 12 residues. CDR3 sequence reads: CSARDRVRGYTF. CDR3 DNA (partial): TGCAGTGCTAGGGACAGGGTACGTGGC.